The 27 T cell receptor beta chains below come from one sample, sequenced in a study of CD4+ T cells in melanoma. Produced via immunoSEQ multiplex PCR; TCRdb's table is partial and in-frame only. The sample includes around 130,000 clones, 80% to 95% of them seen just once. Source of these receptors: a human donor with melanoma.

In its sample, this clone was seen once. The chain uses TRBV5-1 and TRBJ1-1; D ambiguous. CDR1 SGHRS and CDR2 YFSETQ come from the germline V gene. V was cut by 0 bases and J by 8 bases, with 14 bases left in between. The CDR3 totals 14 residues. This CDR3 is CASSLGTGAGEAFF. The CDR3 DNA is TGCGCCAGCAGCTTGGGGACGGGCGCCGGGGAAGCTTTCTTT.

The CDR3 region is CASSSTGPGNNSPLHF. CDR3 nucleotides: TGTGCCAGCAGTTCCACGGGGCCAGGAAATAATTCACCCCTCCACTTT. V is TRBV6-6 and J is TRBJ1-6, with D maybe TRBD1 (5 bases). V lost 4 bases and J 5 bases, leaving 15 bases between the germline ends. This CDR3 is 16 amino acids long. Germline V lookup: CDR1 MNHNY, CDR2 SVGAGI (reference sequence).

The gene calls are TRBV7-2 and TRBJ2-7; 11 nucleotides agree with TRBD2. This CDR3 region has 15 residues. J gave up 4 bases and V 3 bases, and 5 bases lay outside the gene matches. Germline CDR1 and CDR2: SGHTA and FQGNSA. The DNA for the CDR3 is TGTGCCAGCAGCTTTGGCCTAGCGGGGGGTTACGAGCAGTACTTC. The encoded protein is CASSFGLAGGYEQYF. Looking up the rest from reference TRBV7-2 and TRBJ2-7 gives the full variable domain: GAGVSQSPSNKVTEKGKDVELRCDPISGHTALYWYRQSLGQGLEFLIYFQGNSAPDKSGLPSDRFSAERTGGSVSTLTIQRTQQEDSAVYLCASSFGLAGGYEQYFGPGTRLTVT.

The chain combines TRBV5-5 with TRBJ1-1; D uncertain. V was pared by 0 bases and J by 1 base, with 10 bases between. The CDR3 is made up of 15 amino acids. CDR1 is SGHKS, CDR2 YYEKEE, per germline (reference sequence). CDR3 coding DNA: TGTGCCAGCAGCTTGGGATTTCCGAAGAACACTGAAGCTTTCTTT. It translates to CASSLGFPKNTEAFF. Complete variable domain (other parts from reference TRBV5-5 and TRBJ1-1): DAGVTQSPTHLIKTRGQQVTLRCSPISGHKSVSWYQQVLGQGPQFIFQYYEKEERGRGNFPDRFSARQFPNYSSELNVNALLLGDSALYLCASSLGFPKNTEAFFGQGTRLTVV.

This rearrangement joins TRBV6-1 to TRBJ1-1; D might be TRBD1 (5 bases). With 4 bases removed from V and 6 bases from J, the gap between germline ends came to 18 bases. This CDR3 comprises 15 residues. Germline V gene data show CDR1 as MNHNS and CDR2 as SASEGT. CDR3 amino acids: CASSAQLGGVPEAFF. As DNA, the CDR3 is TGTGCCAGCAGTGCCCAGCTGGGAGGGGTCCCTGAAGCTTTCTTT.

This chain joins TRBV7-8 and TRBJ2-5; D gene ambiguous. The J call could be wrong; TRBJ2-7 is a better fit for the DNA end. This CDR3 has 13 amino acids. In germline, CDR1 is SGHVS, CDR2 FQNEAQ. The CDR3 region is CASSFSSTYEQYF. For the CDR3, the DNA is TGTGCCAGCAGCTTTAGTTCTACCTACGAGCAGTACTTC.

The rearrangement joins TRBV6-1 to TRBJ1-6, with 9 bases fitting TRBD1. The germline CDR1 and CDR2 sequences are MNHNS and SASEGT. V gave up 2 bases and J gave up 10 bases; unmatched junction bases: 9. CDR3 length: 16 residues. Here the CDR3 reads CASSEWTGEGGSPLHF. The CDR3 nucleotides read TGTGCCAGCAGTGAATGGACAGGGGAGGGTGGCTCACCCCTCCACTTT.

This chain joins TRBV5-1 and TRBJ2-7, with a possible D match to TRBD2 (5 bases). V lost 2 bases and J lost 1, with 10 bases in between. Germline values: CDR1 SGHRS, CDR2 YFSETQ. CDR3 length equals 14 residues. Here the CDR3 DNA reads TGCGCCAGCAGCTTCTGGACGGGGTCCTACGAGCAGTACTTC. Translating gives CASSFWTGSYEQYF.

This clone came up once. The gene calls are TRBV19 and TRBJ2-2, with a weak D call TRBD2 (6 bases). V gave up 6 bases and J gave up 1 base, with 6 bases separating them. Germline V gene data show CDR1 as LNHDA and CDR2 as SQIVND (reference sequence). The CDR3 has 13 amino acids. CDR3 coding DNA: TGTGCCAGTAGCGGGGGGAACACCGGGGAGCTGTTTTTT. Encoded protein: CASSGGNTGELFF. Variable domain in full (rest from reference TRBV19 and TRBJ2-2): DGGITQSPKYLFRKEGQNVTLSCEQNLNHDAMYWYRQDPGQGLRLIYYSQIVNDFQKGDIAEGYSVSREKKESFPLTVTSAQKNPTAFYLCASSGGNTGELFFGEGSRLTVL.

The rearrangement uses TRBV6-1 and TRBJ2-1; either TRBD1 or TRBD2 may supply D (7 bases each). V dropped 5 bases and J dropped 6 bases, with 17 bases sitting between them. Germline-derived CDR1 and CDR2 are MNHNS and SASEGT. This CDR3 region has 15 residues. In DNA, the CDR3 is TGTGCCAGCAGTAGACAGGGAGGGACTGTCAATGAGCAGTTCTTC. Translated: CASSRQGGTVNEQFF.

The V call is TRBV13, the J call TRBJ1-4, with D possibly matching TRBD1 (5 bases). Germline V gives CDR1 PRHDT, CDR2 FYEKMQ (reference sequence). Trimming pared 5 bases from V and 4 bases from J, leaving 14 bases between. CDR3 length equals 15 residues. The CDR3 region has the DNA TGTGCCAGCAGCCACTCTGGGGGGAATAATGAAAAACTGTTTTTT. Translated: CASSHSGGNNEKLFF.

This rearrangement joins TRBV2 to TRBJ2-1, with no clear D. The CDR3 spans 14 residues. Germline CDR1 is SNHLY and CDR2 is FYNNEI. V lost 8 bases and J lost 6, with 17 bases in between. The DNA for the CDR3 is TGTGCCAGCGGTTCCGGTACTGTCCGCAATGAGCAGTTCTTC. This sequence encodes CASGSGTVRNEQFF.

The rearrangement uses TRBV6-6 and TRBJ1-5; a possible D gene is TRBD1 (6 bases). V was cut by 6 bases and J by 6 bases, with 9 bases left in between. The CDR3 runs to 12 residues. In germline, CDR1 is MNHNY, CDR2 SVGAGI (reference sequence). The CDR3 sequence: CASRQGTQPQHF. The DNA for the CDR3 is TGTGCCAGCAGACAGGGCACTCAGCCCCAGCATTTT.

V is TRBV7-2 and J is TRBJ2-7; D call uncertain. This CDR3 is 13 amino acids long. Germline lookup yields CDR1 SGHTA and CDR2 FQGNSA. The V and J ends lost 3 bases and 2 bases respectively, with 8 bases between them. CDR3 loop: CASSLRRAYEQYF. The CDR3 DNA reads TGTGCCAGCAGCTTGAGAAGGGCCTACGAGCAGTACTTC.

This chain uses TRBV6-1 with TRBJ1-1; D may be TRBD1 (5 bases). The CDR3 has 14 residues. The germline V and J ends were trimmed by 4 bases and 0 bases, with 9 bases remaining between them. Germline V lookup: CDR1 MNHNS, CDR2 SASEGT. CDR3 residues: CASSARGLNTEAFF. The CDR3 region has the DNA TGTGCCAGCAGTGCGAGGGGCCTGAACACTGAAGCTTTCTTT.

About this clone itself: Additional DNA sequences in this sample encode the identical CDR3. The V call is TRBV6-6, the J call TRBJ1-1, with 12 bases identical to TRBD1. After removal of 2 bases from V and 0 bases from J, the junction contained 1 base not matched to a gene. The CDR3 totals 16 residues. In germline, CDR1 is MNHNY, CDR2 SVGAGI (reference sequence). DNA of the CDR3: TGTGCCAGCAGTTACGGGACAGGGGGCATGAACACTGAAGCTTTCTTT. Protein sequence: CASSYGTGGMNTEAFF.

The genes are TRBV5-4 and TRBJ2-2, with D hard to call. The V gene lost 3 bases and the J gene lost 3 bases, with 12 bases spanning the gap. The CDR3 is 15 residues long. Germline CDR1 and CDR2: SGHNT and YYREEE (reference sequence). The CDR3 loop reads CASSWGLADTGELFF. Here the CDR3 DNA reads TGTGCCAGCAGCTGGGGATTAGCAGACACCGGGGAGCTGTTTTTT.

The chain employs TRBV5-4 and TRBJ2-1, with TRBD1 as a possible D gene (7 bases). The germline CDR1 and CDR2 sequences are SGHNT and YYREEE (reference sequence). V gave up 3 bases and J gave up 11 bases, with 15 bases separating them. The CDR3 is 13 amino acids. DNA for the CDR3: TGTGCCAGCAGCTCGGGCGGGGACAGAAAGCAGTTCTTC. Translated: CASSSGGDRKQFF.

The chain has TRBV6-6 and TRBJ2-2; 8 bases are a match to TRBD1. From germline, CDR1 is MNHNY and CDR2 SVGAGI (reference sequence). With V trimmed by 4 bases and J by 4 bases, 2 bases remained unmatched. This CDR3 is built from 14 residues. The CDR3 sequence: CASSSTGGTGELFF. Written as DNA, the CDR3 is TGTGCCAGCAGTTCCACAGGGGGCACCGGGGAGCTGTTTTTT.

This clone was counted once. V and J are TRBV5-1 and TRBJ2-7; D ambiguous. The CDR3 length is 15 residues. V gave up 0 bases and J gave up 2 bases, with 12 bases separating them. Germline V gene sequence: CDR1 SGHRS, CDR2 YFSETQ. The CDR3 here is CASSLAGPTTYEQYF. CDR3 coding DNA: TGCGCCAGCAGCTTGGCTGGACCCACAACCTACGAGCAGTACTTC.

This clone was seen once. This chain links TRBV19 with TRBJ1-2; no clear D. CDR3 size: 11 residues. The V end was cut by 8 bases, the J end by 6 bases, with 10 bases between. Germline V CDR1 and CDR2: LNHDA, SQIVND (reference sequence). Here the CDR3 DNA reads TGTGCCAGTGGCGCAGTTCATGGCTACACCTTC. This codes for CASGAVHGYTF.

The V gene is TRBV11-1, the J gene TRBJ2-1; tentatively, D is TRBD2 (6 bases). Per the germline V gene, CDR1 is SGHAT and CDR2 is FQDESV (reference sequence). This CDR3 is 14 amino acids long. Trimming removed 3 bases from V and 8 bases from J, with 14 bases in between. The CDR3 region is CASSFNTGDDEQFF. CDR3 DNA sequence: TGTGCCAGCAGCTTCAATACGGGGGACGATGAGCAGTTCTTC.

J is TRBJ2-2 and V is TRBV30, with unresolved D. The CDR3 loop spans 13 amino acids. The V end was cut by 4 bases, the J end by 0 bases, with 6 bases between. Germline V gene sequence: CDR1 GTSNPN, CDR2 SVGIG (reference sequence). The DNA for the CDR3 is TGTGCCTGGACAGCCACGAACACCGGGGAGCTGTTTTTT. This encodes CAWTATNTGELFF.

The rearrangement links TRBV5-1 to TRBJ1-4; D is ambiguous. In germline, CDR1 is SGHRS, CDR2 YFSETQ. This CDR3 has 14 amino acids. V gave up 4 bases and J gave up 7 bases, with 14 bases separating them. The CDR3 spells CASSPGASAEKLFF. CDR3 bases: TGCGCCAGCAGCCCCGGCGCATCCGCTGAAAAACTGTTTTTT.

The J gene is TRBJ1-5, the V gene TRBV6-5; 7 bases agree with TRBD1. V gave up 5 bases and J gave up 6 bases; unmatched junction bases: 7. Germline CDR1 and CDR2: MNHEY and SVGAGI. This CDR3 comprises 14 residues. Here the CDR3 reads CASSTDRVVQPQHF. The CDR3 nucleotides read TGTGCCAGCAGTACCGACAGGGTGGTTCAGCCCCAGCATTTT.

The chain links TRBV5-1 to TRBJ2-7; 12 bases agree with TRBD1. Germline CDR1 reads SGHRS; CDR2 reads YFSETQ. The CDR3 is 16 residues long. With V trimmed by 1 base and J by 7 bases, 9 bases remained unmatched. DNA for the CDR3: TGCGCCAGCAGCTTGTCACCGGGACAGGGGGCAGGAGAGCAGTACTTC. This sequence encodes CASSLSPGQGAGEQYF.

V gene TRBV7-6 combines with J gene TRBJ1-2, with 9 bases aligning to TRBD1. V lost 1 base and J lost 2; bases outside the gene matches: 8. The CDR3 covers 17 residues. CDR1 SGHVS and CDR2 FNYEAQ come from the germline V gene. The CDR3 bases are TGTGCCAGCAGCTTAGGTGGGACCGGGACAGGGAACTATGGCTACACCTTC. Its protein is CASSLGGTGTGNYGYTF.